Shown below are 10 T cell receptor beta chains from a single sample sequenced in a study of cytomegalovirus exposure and HLA in healthy donors (dated by TCRdb to 2015 to 2018). The library was built by means of the immunoSEQ multiplex PCR assay. This is the immuneACCESS table as TCRdb keeps it, with only in-frame sequences that have V and J called. A part of the clones is gone; compared with another copy, unresolved V genes explain less than half, and the rest is unexplained. This sample is represented by approximately 53,000 clones; 85% to 95% of them were singletons. Clones ranked in the top ten supply 1.4% of the sample. Sequences were obtained from PBMCs. The source is a man younger than 35 in good health and CMV-seronegative.

The V call is TRBV9, the J call TRBJ1-1; D is perhaps TRBD1 (5 bases). The CDR3 length is 13 residues. Trimming pared 0 bases from V and 6 bases from J, leaving 9 bases between. Germline-derived CDR1 and CDR2 are SGDLS and YYNGEE. CDR3 region: CASSVGGGAEAFF. Written as DNA, the CDR3 is TGTGCCAGCAGCGTAGGGGGAGGGGCTGAAGCTTTCTTT.

This sequence joins TRBV6-5 and TRBJ2-2; 7 bases match TRBD2. Germline V gene sequence: CDR1 MNHEY, CDR2 SVGAGI. V lost 2 bases, J lost 1 base, and 4 bases stayed unmatched. This CDR3 has 16 residues. This chain's CDR3 is CASSYEVAGNTGELFF. DNA of the CDR3: TGTGCCAGCAGTTACGAAGTAGCGGGGAACACCGGGGAGCTGTTTTTT.

The rearrangement links TRBV6-6 to TRBJ2-3; TRBD2 matches at 7 bases. The CDR3 runs to 15 residues. The germline V gene encodes CDR1 MNHNY and CDR2 SVGAGI (reference sequence). V trimming: 6 bases; J trimming: 2 bases; junction bases outside the gene matches: 8. The CDR3 nucleotides read TGTGCCAGCAGCCACGGACTAGGACACACAGATACGCAGTATTTT. Translated, it gives CASSHGLGHTDTQYF.

The CDR3 region is CASSLTGTPATGELFF. The CDR3 nucleotides are TGTGCCAGCAGCCTCACCGGGACTCCCGCCACCGGGGAGCTGTTTTTT. The chain combines TRBV5-4 with TRBJ2-2, with a tentative D call TRBD2 (6 bases). V shed 4 bases and J shed 4 bases, with 17 bases lying between them. CDR3 length: 16 amino acids. Per germline, CDR1 SGHNT and CDR2 YYREEE (reference sequence).

The chain recombines TRBV6-6 with TRBJ2-7; a possible D gene is TRBD1 (5 bases). The CDR3 totals 13 residues. V lost 0 bases, J lost 3 bases, and 6 bases lay in between. CDR1 and CDR2 from the germline V gene are MNHNY and SVGAGI (reference sequence). CDR3 residues: CASSYSDSYEQYF. The CDR3 DNA reads as TGTGCCAGCAGTTACTCAGACAGCTACGAGCAGTACTTC.

This clone was picked up one time. V is TRBV7-9 and J is TRBJ2-1, with 7 nucleotides matching TRBD2. This CDR3 is 16 amino acids long. V lost 4 bases to trimming and J lost 6 bases; unmatched junction nucleotides: 12. Per the germline V gene, CDR1 is SEHNR and CDR2 is FQNEAQ (reference sequence). The CDR3 spells CASSWDLLANPNEQFF. CDR3 nucleotide sequence: TGTGCCAGCAGCTGGGACCTACTAGCGAACCCCAATGAGCAGTTCTTC.

The rearrangement uses TRBV29-1 and TRBJ2-1; 10 nucleotides match TRBD2. V dropped 4 bases and J dropped 1; count of bases not matched to a gene: 7. The CDR3 totals 16 residues. From germline, CDR1 is SQVTM and CDR2 ANQGSEA. The CDR3 spells CSVGSSSGRSYNEQFF. As DNA, the CDR3 is TGCAGCGTTGGCTCCAGTAGCGGGAGGTCCTACAATGAGCAGTTCTTC.

The rearrangement links TRBV30 to TRBJ2-7; maybe TRBD1 (6 bases). Trimming shortened V by 2 bases and J by 4 bases, and 15 bases separated the two germline ends. Germline assignment: CDR1 GTSNPN and CDR2 SVGIG (reference sequence). CDR3 length: 14 amino acids. CDR3 DNA: TGTGCCTGGAGTCCTCAGGGGTGGCAATACGAGCAGTACTTC. It encodes CAWSPQGWQYEQYF.

This chain joins TRBV6-6 and TRBJ1-4; 7 bases align to TRBD1. This CDR3 is 14 amino acids long. J lost 8 bases, V lost 7 bases, and 10 bases had no gene match. Germline loops: CDR1 MNHNY, CDR2 SVGAGI (reference sequence). The CDR3 sequence is CASIQQGLEEKLFF. The CDR3 nucleotides read TGTGCCAGCATCCAACAGGGGCTTGAGGAAAAACTGTTTTTT.

V and J are TRBV27 and TRBJ1-2; unclear D gene. There are 13 residues in the CDR3. V shed 3 bases and J shed 0 bases, with 5 bases lying between them. Germline assignment: CDR1 MNHEY and CDR2 SMNVEV (reference sequence). The CDR3: CASSFRANYGYTF. The CDR3, as DNA: TGTGCCAGCAGTTTTCGGGCTAACTATGGCTACACCTTC.